Shown below are 26 T cell receptor beta chains from a single sample sequenced in a study of blood T cell repertoires in COVID-19 (dated by TCRdb to the early 2020s). Library construction relied on the immunoSEQ multiplex PCR assay. In TCRdb, the immuneACCESS table is reduced to in-frame sequences with V and J assigned. These tables do not hold every clone; where another copy was compared, an unresolved V gene accounts for under half, and the others remain unexplained. The sample profile shows under 100,000 clones; 70% to 90% of them were found once. Approximately 18% of the sample is in the top ten clones. Sequenced material: peripheral blood. The receptor source for this set is a human donor in a cohort sampled during active COVID-19.

This clone was seen once. The chain links TRBV28 to TRBJ1-4; weak D call: TRBD1 (5 bases). CDR1 is MDHEN, CDR2 SYDVKM, per germline. This CDR3 has 19 amino acids. V was pared by 6 bases and J by 0 bases, with 23 bases between. The CDR3 coding sequence is TGTGCCAGCAGCCTTACAGGAACCGAACGCACAACAACTAATGAAAAACTGTTTTTT. Its translation: CASSLTGTERTTTNEKLFF.

The chain is built from TRBV7-2 and TRBJ1-1, with D unclear. The length of the CDR3 is 14 residues. Germline CDR1 reads SGHTA; CDR2 reads FQGNSA. Deletions cut 1 base from V and 1 base from J, with 7 bases between. CDR3 sequence (DNA): TGTGCCAGCAGCTTAGGTATATGGAACACTGAAGCTTTCTTT. Translating gives CASSLGIWNTEAFF.

The chain carries TRBV7-6 and TRBJ1-1; 7 bases are shared with TRBD1. Looked up from germline, CDR1 is SGHVS and CDR2 is FNYEAQ. The trim removed 2 bases at V and 1 base at J, leaving 10 bases unmatched. The CDR3 extends over 17 amino acids. Written as DNA, the CDR3 is TGTGCCAGCAGCTTATCGATAGGGGGCGTTCCGAACACTGAAGCTTTCTTT. Protein sequence: CASSLSIGGVPNTEAFF.

The chain uses TRBV7-8 and TRBJ2-6, with D possibly TRBD1 on 6 matching bases. The V gene lost 5 bases and the J gene lost 0 bases, with 14 bases spanning the gap. The CDR3 loop spans 17 amino acids. CDR1 SGHVS and CDR2 FQNEAQ come from the germline V gene. The CDR3 DNA is TGTGCCAGCAGCCCGAGACAGGCCTTCTCTGGGGCCAACGTCCTGACTTTC. It translates to CASSPRQAFSGANVLTF.

This chain connects TRBV5-6 to TRBJ1-2; no definite D call. Germline loops: CDR1 SGHDT, CDR2 YYEEEE. V lost 4 bases and J lost 8, with 15 bases in between. This CDR3 has 13 amino acids. CDR3 nucleotides: TGTGCCAGCAGCCGCACCACGGAGAAAGGCTACACCTTC. Translated, it gives CASSRTTEKGYTF.

This clone has more than one count but fewer than ten. This chain connects TRBV7-6 to TRBJ2-7, with 8 bases lining up with TRBD1. This CDR3 is built from 13 residues. J lost 5 bases, V lost 5 bases, and 5 bases had no gene match. CDR1 is SGHVS, CDR2 FNYEAQ, per germline. As DNA, the CDR3 is TGTGCCAGCAGCCCCCGGACAGGGCACGAGCAGTACTTC. This codes for CASSPRTGHEQYF.

The chain has TRBV18 and TRBJ2-7; 7 bases are shared with TRBD1. This CDR3 is 14 amino acids long. J gave up 9 bases and V 5 bases, and 13 bases lay outside the gene matches. Per the germline V gene, CDR1 is KGHSH and CDR2 is LQKENI. CDR3 nucleotide sequence: TGTGCCAGCTCATTACAGGGGCGTTATAGTGGGCAGTACTTC. Translating it yields CASSLQGRYSGQYF.

This chain joins TRBV9 and TRBJ2-7; D possibly corresponds to TRBD1 (6 bases). The V gene lost 0 bases and the J gene lost 2 bases, with 24 bases spanning the gap. Germline V gene data show CDR1 as SGDLS and CDR2 as YYNGEE. The CDR3 contains 19 residues. The CDR3 region has the DNA TGTGCCAGCAGCGTAGGGCTGGGGCAGGGACACCTAGAACCCTACGAGCAGTACTTC. This translates into CASSVGLGQGHLEPYEQYF.

The chain combines TRBV10-2 with TRBJ1-2; D is possibly TRBD1 (5 bases). The CDR3 totals 12 residues. CDR1 WSHSY and CDR2 SAAADI come from the germline V gene. V was pared by 4 bases and J by 8 bases, with 11 bases between. The CDR3 DNA sequence: TGCGCCAGCAGTGGGCAGGGTTACGGCTACACCTTC. Protein sequence: CASSGQGYGYTF.

This chain uses TRBV12-5 with TRBJ2-3; D is unresolved. V lost 2 bases and J 2 bases, leaving 17 bases between the germline ends. CDR1 and CDR2 from the germline V gene are LGHNT and FRNRAP. The CDR3 runs 17 residues. CDR3 sequence (DNA): TGTGCTAGTGGTTTGTCCTCCGGCTTTGGAGACACAGATACGCAGTATTTT. Amino acids: CASGLSSGFGDTDTQYF.

The V call is TRBV7-3, the J call TRBJ1-1, with TRBD1 matching over 7 bases. The CDR3 has 12 residues. Per germline, CDR1 SGHTA and CDR2 FQGTGA. J lost 6 bases, V lost 5 bases, and 3 bases had no gene match. The CDR3 is CASSKTGPEAFF. The DNA of the CDR3 is TGTGCCAGCAGCAAGACAGGGCCTGAAGCTTTCTTT.

Remarks on this clone: Other DNA variants within this sample encode the same CDR3. The rearrangement joins TRBV15 to TRBJ2-1, with a tentative D call TRBD2 (6 bases). The CDR3 runs 15 residues. CDR1 is LNHNV and CDR2 is YYDKDF in the germline V gene (reference sequence). Trimming took 1 base from V and 1 from J, leaving 8 bases between them. The chain's CDR3 is CATSRAGGSYNEQFF. DNA of the CDR3: TGTGCCACCAGCAGAGCCGGGGGTTCCTACAATGAGCAGTTCTTC.

The CDR3 here is CASSLDGHYSYNEQFF. The CDR3 nucleotides read TGTGCCAGCAGCTTAGATGGACATTACTCCTACAATGAGCAGTTCTTC. The chain has TRBV11-3 and TRBJ2-1, with D possibly TRBD1 on 5 matching bases. CDR1 is SGHNT, CDR2 YENEEA, per germline. The CDR3 covers 16 residues. Trimming stripped 0 bases from V and 0 bases from J, with 9 bases between.

This chain uses TRBV12-3 or TRBV12-4 with TRBJ1-1; D is unclear. With 3 bases removed from V and 1 base from J, the gap between germline ends came to 6 bases. The CDR3 has 13 amino acids. CDR3 bases: TGTGCCAGCAGTTTGTGGCAGAACACTGAAGCTTTCTTT. Protein: CASSLWQNTEAFF.

The rearrangement links TRBV5-1 to TRBJ2-5; D gene unclear. Germline CDR1 SGHRS, CDR2 YFSETQ. This CDR3 spans 12 amino acids. The V and J ends lost 0 bases and 9 bases respectively, with 9 bases between them. In DNA form, the CDR3 reads TGCGCCAGCAGCTTGGACTCTCCGGCCCAGTACTTC. It is translated as CASSLDSPAQYF.

V is TRBV7-3 and J is TRBJ2-1; 12 bases agree with TRBD2. Germline CDR1 and CDR2: SGHTA and FQGTGA. Germline trimming cut 5 bases from V and 9 bases from J; bases unmatched to any gene: 14. The CDR3 is 17 amino acids. The CDR3 sequence: CASSPTNLAGGPSEQFF. The DNA of the CDR3 is TGTGCCAGCAGCCCAACGAACCTAGCGGGGGGGCCAAGTGAGCAGTTCTTC.

This chain connects TRBV18 to TRBJ1-2, with 7 nucleotides matching TRBD1. In germline, CDR1 is KGHSH, CDR2 LQKENI. V was clipped by 3 bases and J by 2 bases; unmatched bases: 3. The CDR3 spans 14 residues. This CDR3 is CASSPTGQNYGYTF. In DNA, the CDR3 is TGTGCCAGCTCACCTACGGGACAGAACTATGGCTACACCTTC.

The chain combines TRBV7-3 with TRBJ2-1; 8 nucleotides align to TRBD2. CDR1 and CDR2 from the germline V gene are SGHTA and FQGTGA. This CDR3 has 18 amino acids. V trimming: 5 bases; J trimming: 6 bases; junction bases outside the gene matches: 18. The CDR3 is CASSPGSPASGFFNEQFF. CDR3 nucleotide sequence: TGTGCCAGCAGCCCAGGGTCCCCCGCTAGCGGGTTTTTCAATGAGCAGTTCTTC.

The chain carries TRBV12-3 or TRBV12-4 and TRBJ2-2; D is unclear. This CDR3 spans 13 amino acids. V lost 3 bases and J lost 6, with 8 bases in between. Written as DNA, the CDR3 is TGTGCCAGCAGTTTCTATCTCCCCGGGGAGCTGTTTTTT. Protein product: CASSFYLPGELFF.

V gene TRBV28 combines with J gene TRBJ1-3, with a tentative D call TRBD1 (6 bases). The CDR3 has 13 residues. Trimming pared 4 bases from V and 2 bases from J, leaving 6 bases between. Per the germline V gene, CDR1 is MDHEN and CDR2 is SYDVKM. Here the CDR3 DNA reads TGTGCCAGCAGTTCAGGGGCTGGAAACACCATATATTTT. Amino acids: CASSSGAGNTIYF.

The gene calls are TRBV3-1 (or the pseudogene TRBV3-2) and TRBJ1-2; 10 bases are a match to TRBD1. This CDR3 comprises 15 residues. The V gene's germline CDR1 is LGHDT and CDR2 YNNKEL (reference sequence). J was trimmed by 4 bases and V by 4 bases; bases with no gene match: 6. CDR3 protein: CASSRETGGAYGYTF. The DNA for the CDR3 is TGTGCCAGCAGCCGAGAGACAGGGGGCGCCTATGGCTACACCTTC.

This clone was detected a few times. This rearrangement joins TRBV5-1 to TRBJ1-2, with TRBD1 matching 11 bases. The CDR3 consists of 16 residues. The J segment lost 7 bases and the V segment lost 2 bases, leaving 10 bases of the junction unmatched. Germline CDR1 is SGHRS and CDR2 is YFSETQ. The CDR3 sequence is CASSFTTGTGGGGYTF. The CDR3 region has the DNA TGCGCCAGCAGCTTTACTACCGGGACAGGGGGTGGTGGCTACACCTTC.

The J gene is TRBJ2-2, the V gene TRBV4-1; 11 nucleotides line up with TRBD1. The CDR3 totals 16 residues. With 2 bases clipped from V and 4 bases from J, the junction kept 3 bases outside the gene matches. Germline loops: CDR1 MGHRA, CDR2 YSYEKL. In nucleotides, the CDR3 is TGCGCCAGCAGCCAAACCGGGACAGGGGGCACCGGGGAGCTGTTTTTT. It is translated as CASSQTGTGGTGELFF.

The chain combines TRBV29-1 with TRBJ2-1; D perhaps matches TRBD1 (6 bases). The CDR3 length is 14 residues. Trimming cost V 3 bases and J 8 bases, with 17 bases left between them. Germline V gives CDR1 SQVTM, CDR2 ANQGSEA. The CDR3, as DNA: TGCAGCGTTGACACAGGGCCCCTAATAGATGAGCAGTTCTTC. Protein sequence: CSVDTGPLIDEQFF.

The chain employs TRBV11-1 and TRBJ1-1, with a weak D call TRBD1 (5 bases). This CDR3 comprises 14 residues. The germline CDR1 and CDR2 sequences are SGHAT and FQDESV (reference sequence). Deletions cut 1 base from V and 5 bases from J, with 11 bases between. The CDR3, as DNA: TGTGCCAGCAGCTTAGATTGGGGGAGGACTGAAGCTTTCTTT. Its protein is CASSLDWGRTEAFF.

V and J are TRBV28 and TRBJ2-1, with D unclear. Germline-derived CDR1 and CDR2 are MDHEN and SYDVKM. V was shortened by 6 bases and J by 7 bases, with 10 bases between the two germline ends. There are 12 residues in the CDR3. CDR3 coding DNA: TGTGCCAGCAGCCCCTTCCTAAATGAGCAGTTCTTC. This sequence encodes CASSPFLNEQFF.